Below, 26 T cell receptor beta chains from the same sample are listed, as sequenced in a study of vaccination effects on CD4 cells after COVID-19. Antigen-specific CD4+ T cells were first expanded with viral peptide pools by the ViraFEST assay and only then sequenced. Culturing for 10 days preceded CD4+ T cell isolation. No antigen has been assigned to these receptors. Some clones are missing from TCRdb's copy, which holds only in-frame ones; the method was immunoSEQ multiplex PCR. In the table there are tens of thousands of clones, roughly 80% of which are singletons. Sequenced material: CD4+ T cells from PBMCs cultured with HCoV-229E spike peptides, taken before COVID-19 vaccination. The receptors shown here come from a human donor who received a COVID-19 vaccine.

The chain has TRBV19 and TRBJ1-3; 9 bases align to TRBD1. This CDR3 comprises 16 residues. The trim removed 6 bases at V and 4 bases at J, leaving 10 bases unmatched. Per the germline V gene, CDR1 is LNHDA and CDR2 is SQIVND (reference sequence). CDR3 amino acids: CASSGGQGIVGNTIYF. The CDR3 region has the DNA TGTGCCAGTAGCGGAGGACAGGGGATCGTCGGAAACACCATATATTTT.

The chain combines TRBV5-4 with TRBJ2-7, with D perhaps TRBD1 (6 bases). This CDR3 region has 12 residues. The ends were cut back, 4 bases at V and 6 bases at J, with 11 bases in the middle. Per the germline V gene, CDR1 is SGHNT and CDR2 is YYREEE (reference sequence). CDR3 coding DNA: TGTGCCAGCAGCCAAGACAGGCGCGAGCAGTACGTC. This encodes CASSQDRREQYV.

CDR3 sequence (DNA): TGTGCCAGCAGCGGGACAGGGGTAAGCACTGAAGCTTTCTTT. This codes for CASSGTGVSTEAFF. The chain joins TRBV11-2 to TRBJ1-1, with 10 bases that match TRBD1. Germline V lookup: CDR1 SGHAT, CDR2 FQNNGV. V trimming: 5 bases; J trimming: 4 bases; junction bases outside the gene matches: 4. The CDR3 length is 14 residues.

The chain joins TRBV24-1 to TRBJ2-7; D unresolved. CDR3 length: 18 residues. The germline V gene encodes CDR1 KGHDR and CDR2 SFDVKD. The V end was cut by 0 bases, the J end by 4 bases, with 21 bases between. The CDR3 sequence: CATSDLVPPGPQKYEQYV. DNA of the CDR3: TGTGCCACCAGTGATTTGGTTCCTCCCGGACCTCAGAAATACGAGCAGTACGTC.

The rearrangement uses TRBV27 and TRBJ1-2, with TRBD1 matching over 7 bases. This CDR3 spans 14 amino acids. The junction had 6 bases not matched to a gene; V was cut back by 6 bases and J by 2 bases. The V gene's germline CDR1 is MNHEY and CDR2 SMNVEV (reference sequence). The CDR3 loop reads CASRSTGSNYGYTF. Written as DNA, the CDR3 is TGTGCCAGCAGATCGACAGGGTCGAACTATGGCTACACCTTC.

This clone has a handful of counts. The chain joins TRBV5-6 to TRBJ1-6; 9 bases are a match to TRBD1. Germline loops: CDR1 SGHDT, CDR2 YYEEEE. The ends lost 3 bases at V and 8 bases at J; junction bases unmatched: 6. This CDR3 spans 15 amino acids. The CDR3 loop reads CASSSGDREYSPLHF. The CDR3 DNA is TGTGCCAGCAGCTCGGGGGACAGGGAATATTCACCCCTCCACTTT.

This clone was recorded only once. The chain links TRBV25-1 to TRBJ2-2; 7 positions match TRBD2. The J segment lost 7 bases and the V segment lost 5 bases, leaving 10 bases of the junction unmatched. The CDR3 length is 15 residues. The germline CDR1 and CDR2 sequences are MGHDK and SYGVNS. Written as DNA, the CDR3 is TGTGCCAGCAGTCGAGGGAGGGCCTCCGGCGGGGAGCTGTTTTTT. It is translated as CASSRGRASGGELFF.

A few counts support this clone. V gene TRBV5-1 combines with J gene TRBJ2-1; 14 nucleotides line up with TRBD2. CDR1 is SGHRS and CDR2 is YFSETQ in the germline V gene. V dropped 3 bases and J dropped 6; count of bases not matched to a gene: 8. The CDR3 loop spans 17 amino acids. This chain's CDR3 is CASSSPRLAGGTNEQFF. The CDR3 coding sequence is TGCGCCAGCAGCTCTCCACGACTAGCGGGGGGGACCAATGAGCAGTTCTTC. Combining the CDR3 with reference TRBV5-1 and TRBJ2-1 gives the whole variable domain KAGVTQTPRYLIKTRGQQVTLSCSPISGHRSVSWYQQTPGQGLQFLFEYFSETQRNKGNFPGRFSGRQFSNSRSEMNVSTLELGDSALYLCASSSPRLAGGTNEQFFGPGTRLTVL.

The CDR3 is CASSLAPPGPDTQYF. CDR3 DNA: TGTGCCAGCAGCTTAGCCCCCCCAGGGCCCGATACGCAGTATTTT. The rearrangement joins TRBV7-2 to TRBJ2-3; a weak D match, TRBD1 (5 bases). The CDR3 has 15 amino acids. Germline V gene lookup returns CDR1 SGHTA and CDR2 FQGNSA. V dropped 0 bases and J dropped 6 bases, with 13 bases sitting between them.

V gene TRBV9 combines with J gene TRBJ1-1, with D tentatively TRBD1 (5 bases). The ends were cut back, 0 bases at V and 8 bases at J, with 11 bases in the middle. The CDR3 is 13 amino acids. Germline-derived CDR1 and CDR2 are SGDLS and YYNGEE. CDR3 nucleotides: TGTGCCAGCAGCGTAGTAGTGGGGACCGAAGCTTTCTTT. Translation gives CASSVVVGTEAFF.

The chain combines TRBV7-2 with TRBJ2-2, with D tentatively TRBD2 (7 bases). Trimming pared 4 bases from V and 6 bases from J, leaving 21 bases between. Per the germline V gene, CDR1 is SGHTA and CDR2 is FQGNSA. The CDR3 is 17 amino acids. DNA for the CDR3: TGTGCCAGCAGCTACCTCCCTCGGGGGGCGATCGCCGGGGAGCTGTTTTTT. As protein: CASSYLPRGAIAGELFF.

This clone was seen a single time. The V gene is TRBV10-1, the J gene TRBJ2-3; either TRBD1 or TRBD2 may fit D (7 bases each). Trimming removed 0 bases from V and 12 bases from J, with 10 bases in between. Per germline, CDR1 WNHNN and CDR2 SYGVQD (reference sequence). The CDR3 is 12 amino acids. CDR3 DNA: TGCGCCAGCAGTGAGTCCAGGGGGGGACAGTATTTT. It encodes CASSESRGGQYF.

The V gene is TRBV25-1, the J gene TRBJ2-5, with D tentatively TRBD1 or TRBD2 (5 bases each). CDR3 length equals 14 residues. The V end was cut by 4 bases, the J end by 0 bases, with 9 bases between. Germline lookup yields CDR1 MGHDK and CDR2 SYGVNS. CDR3 DNA sequence: TGTGCCAGCAGTGGGGGACGATACCAAGAGACCCAGTACTTC. As protein: CASSGGRYQETQYF. Variable domain in full (rest from reference TRBV25-1 and TRBJ2-5): EADIYQTPRYLVIGTGKKITLECSQTMGHDKMYWYQQDPGMELHLIHYSYGVNSTEKGDLSSESTVSRIRTEHFPLTLESARPSHTSQYLCASSGGRYQETQYFGPGTRLLVL.

The chain uses TRBV6-5 and TRBJ1-3, with unresolved D. Trimming cost V 0 bases and J 3 bases, with 12 bases left between them. Germline V gene lookup returns CDR1 MNHEY and CDR2 SVGAGI. This CDR3 is built from 16 residues. The CDR3: CASSYSSTSLGNTIYF. The DNA of the CDR3 is TGTGCCAGCAGTTACTCTTCTACAAGTCTTGGAAACACCATATATTTT.

The gene calls are TRBV7-2 and TRBJ2-3, with unresolved D. CDR3 length: 15 amino acids. From germline, CDR1 is SGHTA and CDR2 FQGNSA. V was pared by 2 bases and J by 2 bases, with 11 bases between. Here the CDR3 DNA reads TGTGCCAGCAGCTTAAGGCCCTTATCCACAGATACGCAGTATTTT. Translation gives CASSLRPLSTDTQYF.

The rearrangement uses TRBV3-1 (or the pseudogene TRBV3-2) and TRBJ2-5, with TRBD2 matching 10 bases. Losses at the gene ends were 4 bases for V and 5 bases for J; bases not matched to a gene: 13. This CDR3 comprises 17 residues. CDR1 and CDR2 (germline): LGHDT, YNNKEL (reference sequence). The CDR3 sequence: CASSPSWIAGGRETQYF. For the CDR3, the DNA is TGTGCCAGCAGCCCCTCGTGGATAGCGGGGGGTCGGGAGACCCAGTACTTC.

The chain joins TRBV4-1 to TRBJ2-1; unclear D gene. The CDR3 is made up of 13 amino acids. Germline assignment: CDR1 MGHRA and CDR2 YSYEKL. V dropped 3 bases and J dropped 10 bases, with 13 bases sitting between them. Written as DNA, the CDR3 is TGCGCCAGCAGCCAGGACCCTTACGGGGAGCAGTTCTTC. Amino acid sequence: CASSQDPYGEQFF.

CDR3 coding DNA: TGTGCCAGCAGCTTATCCCATGGGGGCGAGCAGTACGTC. It encodes CASSLSHGGEQYV. The chain recombines TRBV7-2 with TRBJ2-7, with D perhaps TRBD1 or TRBD2 (5 bases each). Germline assignment: CDR1 SGHTA and CDR2 FQGNSA. The CDR3 is made up of 13 amino acids. V gave up 2 bases and J gave up 6 bases, with 11 bases separating them.

The V gene is TRBV6-1, the J gene TRBJ1-2; no firm D call. Germline values: CDR1 MNHNS, CDR2 SASEGT. V was trimmed by 0 bases and J by 6 bases, leaving 14 bases between them. CDR3 size: 15 residues. CDR3 in DNA: TGTGCCAGCAGTGAAGCGCTTCACGGGTACAATGGCTACACCTTC. It translates to CASSEALHGYNGYTF.

CDR3 bases: TGTGCCAGCTCACCCCAACCGACAGGGGCGGAGACCCAGTACTTC. Protein product: CASSPQPTGAETQYF. The rearrangement joins TRBV18 to TRBJ2-5; 8 bases are a match to TRBD1. This CDR3 comprises 15 residues. Losses at the gene ends were 3 bases for V and 5 bases for J; bases not matched to a gene: 8. Germline CDR1 reads KGHSH; CDR2 reads LQKENI.

Written as DNA, the CDR3 is TGTGCCAGCAGCTTTAAGCCCCCGGGACAGGGTTCCGGGGAGCTGTTTTTT. Protein product: CASSFKPPGQGSGELFF. The chain recombines TRBV7-2 with TRBJ2-2; 9 bases match TRBD1. CDR3 length: 17 residues. The V gene end was trimmed by 3 bases and the J gene end by 6 bases; junction bases not matched to a gene: 11. In germline, CDR1 is SGHTA, CDR2 FQGNSA.

The gene calls are TRBV19 and TRBJ2-7; D is unclear. The length of the CDR3 is 14 residues. V dropped 7 bases and J dropped 0 bases, with 13 bases sitting between them. Germline V gene sequence: CDR1 LNHDA, CDR2 SQIVND (reference sequence). The CDR3 here is CASMASQTSYEQYV. The CDR3 nucleotides are TGTGCCAGTATGGCGTCCCAGACCTCCTACGAGCAGTACGTC.

This clone has more than one count but fewer than ten. The gene calls are TRBV6-1 and TRBJ1-3; the match to TRBD1 covers 8 bases. The CDR3 has 16 residues. Germline lookup yields CDR1 MNHNS and CDR2 SASEGT. V shed 3 bases, J shed 2 bases, and the junction held 6 bases outside the gene matches. The CDR3 spells CASSDGQGGAGNTIYF. The CDR3 DNA is TGTGCCAGCAGTGACGGACAGGGTGGGGCTGGAAACACCATATATTTT.

The chain recombines TRBV6-6 with TRBJ1-1; unclear D gene. The CDR3 extends over 12 amino acids. Germline V lookup: CDR1 MNHNY, CDR2 SVGAGI (reference sequence). The germline V and J ends were trimmed by 5 bases and 8 bases, with 12 bases remaining between them. The CDR3, as DNA: TGTGCCAGCAGTGCTCGGACCGAGGAAGCTTTCTTT. Its protein product is CASSARTEEAFF.

The chain employs TRBV25-1 and TRBJ2-5, with D possibly being TRBD1 (6 bases). Germline loops: CDR1 MGHDK, CDR2 SYGVNS. This CDR3 comprises 15 residues. The ends were cut back, 6 bases at V and 2 bases at J, with 16 bases in the middle. The CDR3: CASSYMGHMQETQYF. In DNA form, the CDR3 reads TGTGCCAGCAGCTATATGGGACATATGCAAGAGACCCAGTACTTC.

This clone was seen only a few times. V usage is TRBV12-3 or TRBV12-4 and J usage is TRBJ1-5, with a tentative D call TRBD1 (5 bases). Trimming left V 6 bases short and J 4 bases short, with 10 bases between. This CDR3 spans 13 amino acids. CDR3 coding DNA: TGTGCCAGCAGCTTCCAGGGTAATCAGCCCCAGCATTTT. It translates to CASSFQGNQPQHF.